The clone carrying this T cell receptor beta chain was counted only a few times. Its matching antigen is unknown. The data belong to a study of identical twins. Trimming cost V 3 bases and J 3 bases; bases outside gene matches: 10. CDR3 length: 17 amino acids. In germline, CDR1 is MNHEY, CDR2 SMNVEV (reference sequence). General study findings and limits: Conclusions leaned on cross-sectional statistical analysis and did not track the same donors over time. Modelling approaches yielded underestimates of out-of-frame TCR alpha sharing between monozygotic twins.

Every sampled donor was Caucasian and healthy. Template switching created a universal primer site, and the cDNA included unique molecular identifiers. From the 5' RACE reads, TCRdb called clonotypes with MiXCR, one entry per CDR3 protein. The repertoire includes about 1.7 million distinct CDR3 sequences, more than 30% of them detected once, and 0.27% sits in the top ten. Sequences were obtained from cord blood. V and J are TRBV27 and TRBJ2-7; TRBD2 matches 11 bases. This receptor was identified in a newborn girl in good health. The CDR3 reads CASSFTLAGGRIYEQYF. The CDR3 region has the DNA TGTGCCAGCAGTTTCACGCTAGCGGGGGGTCGGATCTACGAGCAGTACTTC.